This TCR beta chain was retrieved from a study of T cells in Graves' hyperthyroidism and ophthalmopathy. General study results and limits: The model forecast ophthalmopathy, anticipating it by a median around 6.4 months before onset.

Diagnoses used clinical symptoms, serum thyroxine and TRAb, thyroid ultrasound and orbital computed tomography. Notes on this clonotype: Its antigen is unknown.

V lost 6 bases and J lost 7; bases outside the gene matches: 15. Per the germline V gene, CDR1 is DFQATT and CDR2 is SNEGSKA (reference sequence). This CDR3 is built from 17 residues. Amplified TCR beta CDR3 regions derived from RNA transcripts. HTBI primers were employed in a first-round RT-PCR of the TCR CDR3. One entry per CDR3 protein, called by TCRdb with MiXCR from the multiplex PCR reads. Among some 340,000 distinct CDR3 sequences listed, about 13% were seen once. The V call is TRBV20-1, the J call TRBJ2-5; 15 bases are a match to TRBD2. The specimen sequenced was blood. The receptor was isolated from a woman in her thirties or forties with Graves' ophthalmopathy. The CDR3 DNA sequence: TGCAGTGCGCAATCGTCGGGACTAGCGGGGGGATTAGGGACCCAGTACTTC. Translating gives CSAQSSGLAGGLGTQYF.